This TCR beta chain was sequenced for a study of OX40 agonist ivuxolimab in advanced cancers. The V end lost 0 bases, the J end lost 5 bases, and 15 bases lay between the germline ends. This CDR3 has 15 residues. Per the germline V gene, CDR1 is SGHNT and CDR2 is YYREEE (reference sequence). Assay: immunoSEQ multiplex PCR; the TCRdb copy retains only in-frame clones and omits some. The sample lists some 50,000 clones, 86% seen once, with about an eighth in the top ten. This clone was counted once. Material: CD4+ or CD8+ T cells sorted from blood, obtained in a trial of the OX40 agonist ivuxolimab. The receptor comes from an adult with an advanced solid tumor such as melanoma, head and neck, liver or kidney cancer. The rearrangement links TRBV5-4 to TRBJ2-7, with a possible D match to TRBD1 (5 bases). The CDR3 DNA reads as TGTGCCAGCAGCTTGGATTTGGGCAGGGCCCACGAGCAGTACTTC. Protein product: CASSLDLGRAHEQYF.